This T cell receptor (beta chain) was identified during a study of shared clonotypes between healthy human individuals. About this clone: Its antigen is not known.

Libraries were prepared by immunoSEQ multiplex PCR; TCRdb keeps only in-frame clonotypes and omits some of them. The data contain some 1,400,000 clones, roughly 96% of them singletons. Germline assignment: CDR1 SGHDN and CDR2 FVKESK. This CDR3 comprises 14 residues. The V and J ends lost 3 bases and 7 bases respectively, with 15 bases between them. Study-level points and caveats: In a few donors, around 5% of naive CD4 clonotypes appeared in common.

The chain combines TRBV14 with TRBJ2-5; a possible D gene is TRBD2 (5 bases). This clonotype originated in a man younger than 45 in good health. The specimen sequenced was naive CD4+ T cells sorted from blood. Subset: CD45RA+ positively selected. The CDR3 region has the DNA TGTGCCAGCAGCCAGAAAGCCGGGGTTGCGACCCAGTACTTC. Protein sequence: CASSQKAGVATQYF.